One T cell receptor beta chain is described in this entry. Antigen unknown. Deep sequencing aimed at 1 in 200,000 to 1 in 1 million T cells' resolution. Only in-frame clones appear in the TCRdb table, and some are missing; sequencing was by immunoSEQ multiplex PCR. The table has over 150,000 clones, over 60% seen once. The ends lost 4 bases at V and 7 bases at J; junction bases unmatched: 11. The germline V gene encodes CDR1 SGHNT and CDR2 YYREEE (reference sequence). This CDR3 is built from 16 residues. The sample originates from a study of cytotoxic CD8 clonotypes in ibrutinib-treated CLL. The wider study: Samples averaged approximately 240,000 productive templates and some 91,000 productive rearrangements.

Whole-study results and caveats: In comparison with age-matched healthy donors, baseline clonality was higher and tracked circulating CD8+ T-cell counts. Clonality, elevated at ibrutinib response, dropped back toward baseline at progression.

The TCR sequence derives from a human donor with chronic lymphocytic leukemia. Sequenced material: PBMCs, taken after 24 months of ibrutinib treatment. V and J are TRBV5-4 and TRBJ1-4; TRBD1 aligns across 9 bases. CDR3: CASSARLTGGVEKLFF. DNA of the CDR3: TGTGCCAGCAGCGCCAGGCTGACAGGGGGTGTTGAAAAACTGTTTTTT.